This T cell receptor (beta chain) was found in a study of T-cell memory formation after mild COVID-19. Study-level information: TCR clusters mostly belonged to single donors.

Barcoded TCR alpha and TCR beta cDNA libraries with UMIs came from 5'RACE using constant-segment primers. TCRdb fed the 5' RACE reads into MiXCR, producing one record per CDR3 protein. The sample lists 280,000 or so distinct CDR3 sequences, less than 9.5% seen once, with 22% in the top ten. The study's findings and limits: Contracting clones from day 15 to 85 showed balanced CD4/CD8; later expanders favored CD4+. Some clones that responded were present in memory (sampled pre-infection), which suggests cross-reactive memory joined.

The length of the CDR3 is 15 residues. The germline gives CDR1 SEHNR, CDR2 FQNEAQ (reference sequence). V gave up 4 bases and J gave up 2 bases, with 14 bases separating them. As concerns this clonotype: What it binds is not known.

The gene calls are TRBV7-9 and TRBJ1-1, with D unclear. The receptor comes from a man younger than 30 who had mild COVID-19 (a few samples of this study predate the infection). Cell type and time point are not known. The sequencing sample was made of PBMCs or a T cell subset sorted from them (not recorded which). CDR3 nucleotide sequence: TGTGCCAGCAGCTCCCTGCGATGGGGAAACACTGAAGCTTTCTTT. It encodes CASSSLRWGNTEAFF.